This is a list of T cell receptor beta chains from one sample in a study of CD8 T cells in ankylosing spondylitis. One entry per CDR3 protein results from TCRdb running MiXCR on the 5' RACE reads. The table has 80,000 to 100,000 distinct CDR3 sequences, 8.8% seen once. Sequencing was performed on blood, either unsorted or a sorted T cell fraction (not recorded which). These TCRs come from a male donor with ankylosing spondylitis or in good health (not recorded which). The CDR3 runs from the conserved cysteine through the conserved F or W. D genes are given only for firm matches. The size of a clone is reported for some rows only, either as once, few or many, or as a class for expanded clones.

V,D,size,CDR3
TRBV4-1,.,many,CASSQGSGGPGTGELFF
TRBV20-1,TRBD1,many,CSVEQGVGQPQHF
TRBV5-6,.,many,CASSSLTGLDQPQHF
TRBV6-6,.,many,CASSYSGESPLHF
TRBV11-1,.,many,CASSLLIQSFGTYNEQFF
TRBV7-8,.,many,CASSSLRGISYEQYF
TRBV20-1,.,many,CSANREINEQYF
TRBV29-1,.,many,CSAAVNTEAFF
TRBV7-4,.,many,CASSFRVRNQPQHF
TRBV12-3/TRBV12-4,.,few,CASSLRGETQYF
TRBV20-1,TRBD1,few,CSASTGTGLNEQYF
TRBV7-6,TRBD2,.,CASSLSGGSTYEQYF
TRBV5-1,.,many,CASSLEEPSTDTQYF
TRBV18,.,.,CASSRDKGAYEQYF
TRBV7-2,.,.,CASSFGAGTYEQYF
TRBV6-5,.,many,CASSSSGGSRAKNVF
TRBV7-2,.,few,CASSLAGSASTDTQYF
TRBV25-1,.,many,CASSDSDESYQTQYF
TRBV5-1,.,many,CASSLVGLSTQYF
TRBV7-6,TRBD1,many,CASSLAAPDRGTYNEQFF
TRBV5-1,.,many,CASSLGGQINNSPLHF
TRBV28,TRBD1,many,CASRRPGQTIRRFF
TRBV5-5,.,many,CASSLEQAANYGYTF
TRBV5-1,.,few,CASSPVAGVKGNTIYF
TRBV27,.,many,CASSFQGINNEQFF
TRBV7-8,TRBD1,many,CASSREDRAYEQYF
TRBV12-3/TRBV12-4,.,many,CASSPGTPLGGEQFF
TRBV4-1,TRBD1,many,CASSPLTGVIGELFF
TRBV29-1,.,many,CSVEDLSRGEQYF
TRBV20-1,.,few,CSATPELQETQYF
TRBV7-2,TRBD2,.,CASSTSGGSDGTQYF
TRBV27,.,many,CASSATSPDTQYF
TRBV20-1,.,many,CSARDQRRPNQPQHF
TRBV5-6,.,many,CASSLYGGSKNIQYF
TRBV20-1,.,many,CSARPHEGVHEQYF
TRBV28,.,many,CASNTLGTQYF
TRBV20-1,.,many,CSATVGGKETDTQYF
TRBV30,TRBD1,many,CAWSVRGQGAVNQPQHF
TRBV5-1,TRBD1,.,CASSLVPGQGYGYTF
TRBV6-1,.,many,CASTYGGNSGNTIYF
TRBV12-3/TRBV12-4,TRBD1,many,CASSTGQGRGTEAFF
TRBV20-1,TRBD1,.,CSARKDRGGWTDTQYF
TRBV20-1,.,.,CSARDRRQAFNSPLHF
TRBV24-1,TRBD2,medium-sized,CATSDLGGGALDEQFF
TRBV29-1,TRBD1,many,CSVEVSSGQAPFHSGNTIYF
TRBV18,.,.,CASSPDPGREQFF
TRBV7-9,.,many,CASSLDGSNQPQHF
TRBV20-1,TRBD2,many,CSAGAGEDCYF
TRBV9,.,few,CASSVDPGSHEQYF
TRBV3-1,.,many,CASSKGPNEQFF
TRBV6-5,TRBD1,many,CASSSVTGGSGYTF